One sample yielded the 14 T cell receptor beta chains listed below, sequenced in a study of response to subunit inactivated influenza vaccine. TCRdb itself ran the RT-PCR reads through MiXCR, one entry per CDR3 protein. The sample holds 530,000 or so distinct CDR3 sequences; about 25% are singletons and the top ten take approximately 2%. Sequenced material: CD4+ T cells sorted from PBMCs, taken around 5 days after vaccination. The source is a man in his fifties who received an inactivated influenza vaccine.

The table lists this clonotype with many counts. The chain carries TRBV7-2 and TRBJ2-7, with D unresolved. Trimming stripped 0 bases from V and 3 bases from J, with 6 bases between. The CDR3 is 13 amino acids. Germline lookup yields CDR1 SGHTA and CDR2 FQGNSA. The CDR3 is CASSLAANYEQYF. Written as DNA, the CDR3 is TGTGCCAGCAGCTTAGCGGCAAACTACGAGCAGTACTTC. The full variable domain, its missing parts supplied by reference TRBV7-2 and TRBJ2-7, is GAGVSQSPSNKVTEKGKDVELRCDPISGHTALYWYRQSLGQGLEFLIYFQGNSAPDKSGLPSDRFSAERTGGSVSTLTIQRTQQEDSAVYLCASSLAANYEQYFGPGTRLTVT.

CDR3 sequence: CASSLQEGYEQYF. Written as DNA, the CDR3 is TGTGCCAGCTCACTTCAGGAAGGATACGAGCAGTACTTC. The chain joins TRBV18 to TRBJ2-7; unclear D gene. From germline, CDR1 is KGHSH and CDR2 LQKENI. The V end lost 4 bases, the J end lost 4 bases, and 11 bases lay between the germline ends. The CDR3 is 13 amino acids.

The CDR3: CASSSSQVGAFF. CDR3 coding DNA: TGTGCCAGCAGCTCCTCTCAGGTGGGGGCTTTCTTT. The V call is TRBV7-9, the J call TRBJ1-1; no clear D. Germline V gives CDR1 SEHNR, CDR2 FQNEAQ (reference sequence). The germline V and J ends were trimmed by 4 bases and 11 bases, with 14 bases remaining between them. The CDR3 spans 12 residues.

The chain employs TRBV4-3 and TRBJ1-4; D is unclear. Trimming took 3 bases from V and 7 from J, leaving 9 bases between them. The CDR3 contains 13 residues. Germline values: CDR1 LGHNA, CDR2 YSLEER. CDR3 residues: CASSHLEGEKLFF. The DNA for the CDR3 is TGCGCCAGCAGCCATCTCGAGGGTGAAAAACTGTTTTTT.

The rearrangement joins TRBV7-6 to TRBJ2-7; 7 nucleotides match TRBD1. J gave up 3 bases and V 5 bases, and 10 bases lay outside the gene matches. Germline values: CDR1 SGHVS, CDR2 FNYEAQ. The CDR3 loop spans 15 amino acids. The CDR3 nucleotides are TGTGCCAGCAGCCCAGCTTACAGGGGCCTCTACGAGCAGTACTTC. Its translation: CASSPAYRGLYEQYF.

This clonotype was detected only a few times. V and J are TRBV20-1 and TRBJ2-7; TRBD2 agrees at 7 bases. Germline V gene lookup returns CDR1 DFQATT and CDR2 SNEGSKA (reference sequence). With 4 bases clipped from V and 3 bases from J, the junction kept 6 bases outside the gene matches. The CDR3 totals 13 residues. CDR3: CSATLGLVYEQYF. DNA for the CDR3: TGCAGTGCTACCCTCGGACTAGTCTACGAGCAGTACTTC.

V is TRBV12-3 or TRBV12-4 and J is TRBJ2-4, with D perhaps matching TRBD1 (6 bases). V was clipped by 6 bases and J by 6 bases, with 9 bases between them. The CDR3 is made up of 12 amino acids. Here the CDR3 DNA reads TGTGCCAGCAGCAAAGGGGGAAACATTCAGTACTTC. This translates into CASSKGGNIQYF.

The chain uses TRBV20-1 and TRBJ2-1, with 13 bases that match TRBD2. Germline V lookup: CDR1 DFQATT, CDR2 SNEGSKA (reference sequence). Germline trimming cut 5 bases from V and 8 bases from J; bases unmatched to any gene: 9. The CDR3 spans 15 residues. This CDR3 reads CSAGPGTSGKDEQFF. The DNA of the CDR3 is TGCAGTGCTGGGCCCGGGACTAGCGGGAAAGATGAGCAGTTCTTC.

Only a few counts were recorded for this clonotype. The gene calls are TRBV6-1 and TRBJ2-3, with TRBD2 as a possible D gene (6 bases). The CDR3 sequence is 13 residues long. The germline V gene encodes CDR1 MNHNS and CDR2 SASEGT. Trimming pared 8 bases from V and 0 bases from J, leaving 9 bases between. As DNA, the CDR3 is TGTGCCAGCCGGGAGCGGAGCACAGATACGCAGTATTTT. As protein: CASRERSTDTQYF.

The CDR3 spells CASSSPGLPYGYTF. The DNA of the CDR3 is TGTGCCAGCAGCTCCCCCGGCCTACCTTATGGCTACACCTTC. The chain carries TRBV11-2 and TRBJ1-2; D is undetermined. The CDR3 spans 14 residues. Trimming cost V 4 bases and J 5 bases, with 14 bases left between them. CDR1 SGHAT and CDR2 FQNNGV come from the germline V gene.

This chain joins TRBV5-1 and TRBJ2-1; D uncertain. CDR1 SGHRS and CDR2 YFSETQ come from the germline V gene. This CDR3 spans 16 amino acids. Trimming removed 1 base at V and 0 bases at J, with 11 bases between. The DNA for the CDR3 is TGCGCCAGCAGCTTGTGGGGATCAAGCTCCTACAATGAGCAGTTCTTC. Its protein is CASSLWGSSSYNEQFF. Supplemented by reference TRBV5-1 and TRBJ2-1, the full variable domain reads KAGVTQTPRYLIKTRGQQVTLSCSPISGHRSVSWYQQTPGQGLQFLFEYFSETQRNKGNFPGRFSGRQFSNSRSEMNVSTLELGDSALYLCASSLWGSSSYNEQFFGPGTRLTVL.

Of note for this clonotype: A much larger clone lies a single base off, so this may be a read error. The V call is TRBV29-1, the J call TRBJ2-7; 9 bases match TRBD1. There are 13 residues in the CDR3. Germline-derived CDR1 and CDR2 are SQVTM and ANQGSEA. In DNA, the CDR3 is TGCAGCGCAAAGGGACAGGGCGGCTACGAGCAGAACTTC. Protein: CSAKGQGGYEQNF.

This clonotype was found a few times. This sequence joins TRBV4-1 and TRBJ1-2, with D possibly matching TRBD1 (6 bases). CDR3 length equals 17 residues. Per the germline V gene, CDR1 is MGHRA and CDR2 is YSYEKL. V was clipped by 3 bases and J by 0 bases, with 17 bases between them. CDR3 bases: TGCGCCAGCAGCCATTTCCCCGACAGGCGCGCTAACTATGGCTACACCTTC. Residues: CASSHFPDRRANYGYTF.

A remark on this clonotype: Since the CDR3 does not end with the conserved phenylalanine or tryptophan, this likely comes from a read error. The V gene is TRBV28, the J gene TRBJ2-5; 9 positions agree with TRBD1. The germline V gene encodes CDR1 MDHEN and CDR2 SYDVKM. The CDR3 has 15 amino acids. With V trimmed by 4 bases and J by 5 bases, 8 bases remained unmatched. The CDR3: CASSWEPTGGETQYL. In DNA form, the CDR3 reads TGTGCCAGCAGTTGGGAACCGACAGGGGGTGAGACCCAGTACCTC.